Listed below are T cell receptor beta chains from one sample, sequenced in a study of T cell responses to AZD1222 COVID-19 vaccine. The method was immunoSEQ multiplex PCR; TCRdb's version includes in-frame clones alone and lacks a portion of them. The sample includes roughly 120,000 clones, approximately 90% of them seen just once. The specimen comprised peripheral blood, sampled on day 0 of AZD1222 vaccination. The origin of the receptors is an adult in good health. Both conserved end residues are part of each CDR3. A D gene is named only where the DNA matches it firmly. Some rows mark clone size as missing; the rest say once, few, many or name a class of expanded clone.

>-|TRBJ1-1|TRBV13|-
CASSLLASLPSTEAFF
TGTGCCAGCAGCTTATTGGCTTCCCTACCCTCCACTGAAGCTTTCTTT
>TRBD2|TRBJ2-1|TRBV3-1/TRBV3-2|-
CASSQDSSGSRSQRFF
TGTGCCAGCAGCCAAGATAGCAGCGGGAGTCGAAGTCAACGGTTCTTC
>TRBD2|TRBJ2-5|TRBV7-9|-
CASSPKNAGGLETQYF
TGTGCCAGCAGCCCGAAGAATGCGGGAGGGTTGGAGACCCAGTACTTC
>TRBD2|TRBJ2-3|TRBV7-9|-
CASSGTSGGSPDTQYF
TGTGCCAGCAGCGGGACTAGCGGGGGGAGTCCAGATACGCAGTATTTT
>-|TRBJ1-4|TRBV15|-
CAAGMGEGDEKLFF
TGTGCCGCCGGCATGGGGGAAGGGGATGAAAAACTGTTTTTT
>-|TRBJ2-3|TRBV19|-
CASSSGSSTDTQYF
TGTGCCAGTAGTTCAGGGTCATCGACAGATACGCAGTATTTT
>-|TRBJ2-7|TRBV2|-
CASRELANEQYF
TGTGCCAGCAGAGAGCTGGCGAACGAGCAGTACTTC
>TRBD1|TRBJ2-2|TRBV5-1|-
CASTRTGLGTGELFF
TGCGCCAGCACCCGGACAGGGTTGGGCACCGGGGAGCTGTTTTTT
>-|TRBJ1-1|TRBV9|once
CASSVKAVANSEAFF
TGTGCCAGCAGCGTAAAGGCCGTCGCTAATTCTGAAGCTTTCTTT
>-|TRBJ2-2|TRBV6-5|-
CASSLAGNTGELFF
TGTGCCAGCAGTCTGGCAGGGAACACCGGGGAGCTGTTTTTT
>-|TRBJ1-6|TRBV28|once
CASLPTVPSSPLHF
TGTGCCTCCCTCCCGACAGTTCCCTCTTCACCCCTCCACTTT
>-|TRBJ2-6|TRBV9|-
CASSVVGGFGANVLTF
TGTGCCAGCAGCGTAGTAGGAGGTTTTGGGGCCAACGTCCTGACTTTC
>TRBD1|TRBJ2-2|TRBV28|-
CASSVRGLGTGELFF
TGTGCCAGCAGTGTCAGGGGGCTCGGCACCGGGGAGCTGTTTTTT
>-|TRBJ1-1|TRBV11-1|-
CASSLDFGFSGTEAFF
TGTGCCAGCAGCTTAGATTTCGGGTTTAGTGGCACTGAAGCTTTCTTT